This entry is about one T cell receptor beta chain. This clonotype was observed many times. There is no known antigen for this receptor. Base qualities are not at hand, and no much larger clone is one base apart. In light of the paper, this sample's time point label describes: more than 35 days after influenza vaccine administration. The germline V end is reduced by 4 bases and the J end by 6 bases; junction bases left unmatched: 13. CDR1 and CDR2, per the germline V gene, are SQVTM and ANQGSEA. Measured from the cysteine to the phenylalanine, the CDR3 is 16 residues long. Only the CDR3 region is kept as DNA, spanning 48 bases read in frame from base 1. These data belong to a study of response to subunit inactivated influenza vaccine (dated by TCRdb to the late 2010s). With regard to the full study: Deep quantitative profiling of the T cell receptor repertoire was used in the study to follow responses to a trivalent subunit inactivated influenza vaccine. What the work shows at the level of the full study, not this receptor alone: It was suggested by the authors that each seasonal influenza vaccination may recruit only a limited number of new T cells.

Library construction relied on RT-PCR. Sequencing took place on an Illumina HiSeq 2500. Through fastp at Q25 and MiXCR, TCRdb rebuilt clones from the public reads, retaining in-frame beta chains. All rows with the same CDR3 protein become a single entry with the most common DNA and genes. A total of over 450,000 distinct CDR3 sequences appear in this sample, over 10% of them only once. Around 13% of the sample is taken by the ten largest. Sequencing was performed on PBMCs from blood, taken about 40 days after vaccination. This receptor was taken from a man aged 50-59 years who received an inactivated influenza vaccine. Donor details come from another sample of the same person, matched by shared clones. The chain is encoded by TRBV29-1 joined to TRBJ2-1; 9 central nucleotides agree with TRBD2. DNA sequence: TGCAGCGTTGCATTATTTGGCGGGAGGGCCATCAATGAGCAGTTCTTC. Translation gives CSVALFGGRAINEQFF.